This T cell receptor (beta chain) is drawn from a study of long-term antiretroviral therapy in people with HIV (dated by TCRdb to 2021 to 2024). Regarding the study in general: Collection of the earliest samples took place about a decade ahead of the 2015 WHO recommendation for immediate ART, at a time when ART was typically delayed until CD4 counts fell. Whether ART initiation and durable HIV suppression were associated with changes in peripheral blood TRB repertoire composition and diversity was tested in a retrospective serial study. A total of over 150 cryopreserved PBMC samples came from 25 to 30 adults with confirmed HIV infection and were collected serially over a mean of about 6 years (range 1-12). Among the 30 or so participants with HIV, ten to twelve were female. Test extractions of a monoclonal T-cell line alongside about 30 polyclonal samples showed no cross-contamination during QIAcube processing.

Turning to this clone: The antigen this receptor binds is unknown. No qualities accompany the bases; no much larger clone lies one base away.

The investigation overall reported the following: Inferences about post-ART repertoire changes are limited because no data were available on ART adherence, viral resistance or therapy changes. Limited PBMC availability meant only the TCR beta chain was sequenced, without alpha chain pairing. The samples were dated from about 2004 to 2018, and the ART regimens that were used may be less effective than current ART regimens. A significant increase in TRB diversity was found to be associated with ART initiation, although TRB diversity was observed to remain significantly below that of transplant donor controls even after long-term ART. Narrower CDR3 length ranges were observed in HIV repertoires than in controls, and an antigen-experienced repertoire with only a slight naive shift after ART was suggested by the network structure. Expanded TRB clones identified before ART initiation dominated the repertoire across all time points, though the dominance fluctuated and decreased in many PLHIV after ART. Because cell numbers in pre-ART samples were limited, unsorted PBMC were profiled instead of sorted CD4+ and CD8+ T cells.

Participants were included only if at least one PBMC sample before ART initiation and at least two post-ART samples were available. Treatment was received in the United States of America by all participants with HIV. Before DNA extraction, cryopreserved samples of about 1-10 million PBMC were thawed and washed. At the time of the earliest PBMC sample, participants with HIV were aged between about 23 and 55 years. Each participant contributed PBMC samples from 1-4 timepoints before ART initiation and 2-8 timepoints after ART initiation, with a median of 7 samples. For every participant, serial HIV viral load, CD4+ T-cell count, ART history and demographic data were obtained. A Qiagen kit on a QIAcube was used to extract genomic DNA from unsorted PBMC, with samples processed in batches of 12. The immunoSEQ hsTCRB v3.0 assay was used at survey level resolution for TRB variable region sequencing. The target sequencing depth for TRB was about 40,000-55,000 T-cell genomes per sample. Pooled TRB libraries were sequenced on an Illumina MiSeq with a v3 150-cycle kit. Concerning the study's data processing: Analysis of repertoires was carried out in R inside a reproducible Nextflow workflow spanning QC, data transformation and analysis. LymphoSeq2, an R package for AIRR-Seq data exploration, was used to implement custom analyses. A handful of samples that yielded fewer than 5000 total TRB sequences were excluded, so that fewer than 200 HIV repertoires were analyzed. Among the roughly 190 retained HIV repertoires, some 60 were collected before ART initiation and 120 to 140 were collected after ART initiation. Each repertoire was downsampled to 5000 TRB nucleotide sequences, and summary statistics were averaged across 100 downsampling iterations. The analysis kept only TRB sequences whose CDR3 regions were at least seven amino acids long. A Shannon entropy-derived clonality score and the Gini coefficient were used to measure diversity. In the repertoire networks, any two of the top 5000 CDR3 amino acid sequences were connected whenever the two sequences differed by an edit distance of one. Antigen specificity groups and MHC restriction were predicted for TRB CDR3 amino acid sequences with GLIPH2. To flag known associations with CMV, EBV, HIV or tissue antigens, CDR3 amino acid sequences were compared against VDJdb and McPAS-TCR. Pre-ART, post-ART and control groups were compared with Wilcoxon signed-rank tests and Holm-Bonferroni correction. The clones in this table, taken by TCRdb from immuneACCESS, are in-frame only. Not every clone is retained; where verified, under half of the shortfall comes from an unresolved V gene, and the cause of the rest is unknown. The V and J calls and clone size come from that table; D and trimming were worked out from the DNA. The sample data list 45,000 or so clones, and over 90% of these were observed just once. Approximately 2.2% of the sample lies in the top ten.

This sample comprised unsorted PBMCs, obtained around 9 years after starting antiretroviral therapy. The clonotype comes from a man aged 25-45 years with HIV.

The CDR3 region reads CASRVLEANTGELFF. The sequenced DNA: TGTGCCAGCAGAGTTCTGGAGGCGAACACCGGGGAGCTGTTTTTT. Recombination joined TRBV7-8 with TRBJ2-2, with TRBD2 tentatively as D gene (5 bases match). V gives up 6 bases and J gives up 0 bases, and the segment between their germline ends measures 11 bases. Taken from cysteine to phenylalanine, the CDR3 has 15 residues. Only the CDR3 part of the read is kept: 45 bases, read in frame from the first base. CDR1 and CDR2 were assigned from the germline V gene as SGHVS and FQNEAQ.